Sequencing of this T cell receptor (beta chain) was carried out in a study of blood T cell repertoires in COVID-19. This clone was observed a few times. Authors' data handling: It was from reference gene primer amplification that nucleated cell counts were estimated. Sequenced by immunoSEQ multiplex PCR; TCRdb stores in-frame clones only, minus some. From that table come the V and J calls and clone size; the DNA was used to work out D and trimming. The data show about 150,000 clones, with 80% to 90% seen just once and roughly 14% held by the top ten. The CDR3 is made up of 15 amino acids. Per germline, CDR1 SGDLS and CDR2 YYNGEE. Trimming stripped 4 bases from V and 9 bases from J, with 20 bases between.

The TCR comes from a woman between 35 and 50 years old with acute or convalescent COVID-19. The V gene is TRBV9, the J gene TRBJ2-1; D is possibly TRBD2 (5 bases). Sequencing was done on a sample of peripheral blood. CDR3 protein: CASSPDLVPRGEQFF. Written as DNA, the CDR3 is TGTGCCAGCAGCCCAGATCTAGTGCCCCGGGGTGAGCAGTTCTTC.